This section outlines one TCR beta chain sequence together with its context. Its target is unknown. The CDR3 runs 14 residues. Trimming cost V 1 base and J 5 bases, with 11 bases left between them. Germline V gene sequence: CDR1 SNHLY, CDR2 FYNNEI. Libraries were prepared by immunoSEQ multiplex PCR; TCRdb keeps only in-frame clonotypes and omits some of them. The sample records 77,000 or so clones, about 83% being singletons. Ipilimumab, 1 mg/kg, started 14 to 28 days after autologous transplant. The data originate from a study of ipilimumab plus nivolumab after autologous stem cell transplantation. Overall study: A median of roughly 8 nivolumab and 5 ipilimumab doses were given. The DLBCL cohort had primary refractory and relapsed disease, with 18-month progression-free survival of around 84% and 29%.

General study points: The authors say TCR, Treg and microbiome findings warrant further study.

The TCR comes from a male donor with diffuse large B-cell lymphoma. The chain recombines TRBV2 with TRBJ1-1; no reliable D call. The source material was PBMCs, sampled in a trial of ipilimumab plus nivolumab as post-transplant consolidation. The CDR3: CASSEEGGRTEAFF. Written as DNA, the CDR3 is TGTGCCAGCAGTGAAGAGGGAGGCCGAACTGAAGCTTTCTTT.